The entry below describes one TCR beta chain. The germline gene is not matched at one end of the junction; a read error may be the cause. CDR1 and CDR2 from the germline V gene are MNHEY and SMNVEV (reference sequence). The CDR3 runs 15 residues. These data belong to a study of shared T cell receptors in the human thymus. Profiled with immunoSEQ multiplex PCR; TCRdb holds only in-frame clones, not every one. The data show approximately 490,000 clones, 78% seen once. This sample also appeared in a second study, on human thymus T cells. That source reports: Donors consisted of healthy Finnish infants (having corrective surgery for congenital heart defects). Resections from corrective heart surgery supplied the thymus tissue. Across thymic and blood repertoires, the usage of V and J genes appeared to be biased.

The clonotype originates from a boy in the first two years of life with a congenital heart defect. Sequenced sample: thymocytes. The chain uses TRBV27 and TRBJ1-1; 8 bases fit TRBD1. CDR3 in amino acids: CASSFMDRVNTEAFF. The CDR3 DNA reads TGTGCCAGCAGTTTTATGGACAGGGTGAATACTGAAGCTTTCTTT.